Sequencing of this T cell receptor (beta chain) was carried out in a study of cytomegalovirus exposure and HLA in healthy donors. The ends were cut back, 4 bases at V and 1 base at J, with 7 bases in the middle. The V gene's germline CDR1 is SGHNT and CDR2 YENEEA. This CDR3 is 13 amino acids long. Both 60 Vbeta primers and 13 Jbeta primers went into the PCR. Using immunoSEQ multiplex PCR, the repertoire was profiled, and TCRdb retains in-frame clones only, with some absent. The data hold about 94,000 clones, with around 74% observed a single time. Turning to this clone: The sample carries other DNA sequences with the same CDR3.

The receptor was isolated from a man aged 40-49 years in good health and CMV-seropositive. Sequencing input: PBMCs. This sequence joins TRBV11-3 and TRBJ1-1; D gene unclear. The CDR3 region is CASSSGPNTEAFF. In nucleotides, the CDR3 is TGTGCCAGCAGCTCAGGCCCGAACACTGAAGCTTTCTTT.